This is a list of T cell receptor beta chains from one sample in a study of blood T cell repertoires in COVID-19. TCRdb keeps only in-frame clones here, not all; method: immunoSEQ multiplex PCR. Here the sample spans around 270,000 clones, 84% being singletons. The sample consisted of peripheral blood. The receptors come from a woman in her forties who had recovered from COVID-19. Both conserved end residues are trimmed from each CDR3. Clone size is given for some rows only: seen once, a few or many times, or a class if the clone is expanded.

>NA|TRBV27
ASSLFPPGQMNTEAF
>NA|TRBV19
ASRTPDRGYGYT
>once|TRBV6-5
ASRGQGYYEQY
>NA|TRBV10-3
AISARTGKGQPQH
>NA|TRBV30
AWSASLLQRMNTEAF
>NA|TRBV5-1
ASSPRDRGAPGANVLT
>NA|TRBV6-5
ATPRGGEEKLF
>NA|TRBV20-1
SASSASGNQPQH
>NA|TRBV4-2
ASSQAGGETQY
>NA|TRBV5-1
ASSFNRGDSPLH
>NA|TRBV20-1
SASSAQASTDTQY
>NA|TRBV6-4
ARAPPGTVRANYGYT
>NA|TRBV15
ATSRGLAGGTEQF
>NA|TRBV5-6
ASSPTGFPEQY
>NA|TRBV5-6
ASSLQVTGELF
>NA|TRBV7-2
ASSFSGVTEAF
>NA|TRBV24-1
ATSGGQGANTGELF
>NA|TRBV7-9
ASGALRRTDTQY
>NA|TRBV28
ASSYRDRYTEAF
>NA|TRBV11-1
ASSFGAGGSYEQY